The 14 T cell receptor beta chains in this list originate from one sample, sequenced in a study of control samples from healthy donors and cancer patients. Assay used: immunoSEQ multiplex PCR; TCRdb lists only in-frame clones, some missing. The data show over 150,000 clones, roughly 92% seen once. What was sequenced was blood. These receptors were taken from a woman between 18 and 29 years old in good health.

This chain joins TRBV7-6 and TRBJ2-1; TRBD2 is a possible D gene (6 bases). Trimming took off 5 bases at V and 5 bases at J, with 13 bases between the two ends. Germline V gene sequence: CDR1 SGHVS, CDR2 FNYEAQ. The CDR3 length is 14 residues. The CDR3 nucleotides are TGTGCCAGCAGCCCTAGACTAGTAAACAATGAGCAGTTCTTC. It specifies CASSPRLVNNEQFF.

CDR3 coding DNA: TGTGCCAGCAGCACAGGGGGGGGTACCTACGAGCAGTACTTC. This translates into CASSTGGGTYEQYF. The chain uses TRBV9 and TRBJ2-7, with D maybe TRBD1 (8 bases). Germline values: CDR1 SGDLS, CDR2 YYNGEE. Trimming pared 4 bases from V and 2 bases from J, leaving 13 bases between. CDR3 length: 14 amino acids.

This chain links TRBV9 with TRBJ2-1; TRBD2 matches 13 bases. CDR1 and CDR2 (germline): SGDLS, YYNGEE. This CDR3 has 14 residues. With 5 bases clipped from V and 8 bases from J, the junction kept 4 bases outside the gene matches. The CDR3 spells CASSGLAGAYEQFF. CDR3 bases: TGTGCCAGCAGTGGACTAGCGGGGGCCTATGAGCAGTTCTTC.

The CDR3 spells CASSGNNSPLHF. The CDR3 DNA follows: TGTGCCAGCAGCGGGAATAATTCACCCCTCCACTTT. The chain couples TRBV13 to TRBJ1-6; D is ambiguous. V gave up 5 bases and J gave up 5 bases, with 4 bases separating them. This CDR3 has 12 residues. Germline loops: CDR1 PRHDT, CDR2 FYEKMQ (reference sequence).

Written as DNA, the CDR3 is TGTGCCAGCAGTCATGACAGGGGGGAAGAGACCCAGTACTTC. Amino acids: CASSHDRGEETQYF. V is TRBV2 and J is TRBJ2-5; 9 positions match TRBD1. Germline V CDR1 and CDR2: SNHLY, FYNNEI. After removal of 5 bases from V and 3 bases from J, the junction contained 4 bases not matched to a gene. CDR3 length: 14 residues.

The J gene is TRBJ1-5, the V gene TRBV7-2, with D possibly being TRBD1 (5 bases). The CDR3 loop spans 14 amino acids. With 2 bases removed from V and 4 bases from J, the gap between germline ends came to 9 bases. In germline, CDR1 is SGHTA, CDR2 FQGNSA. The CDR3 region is CASSLFRENQPQHF. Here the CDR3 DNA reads TGTGCCAGCAGCTTATTCAGGGAGAATCAGCCCCAGCATTTT.

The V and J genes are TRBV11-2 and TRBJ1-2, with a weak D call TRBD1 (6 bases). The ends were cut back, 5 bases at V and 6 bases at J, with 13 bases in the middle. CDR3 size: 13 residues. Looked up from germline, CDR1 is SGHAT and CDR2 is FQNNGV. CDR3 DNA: TGTGCCAGCAGCCCGGACAGACTTCATGGCTACACCTTC. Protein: CASSPDRLHGYTF.

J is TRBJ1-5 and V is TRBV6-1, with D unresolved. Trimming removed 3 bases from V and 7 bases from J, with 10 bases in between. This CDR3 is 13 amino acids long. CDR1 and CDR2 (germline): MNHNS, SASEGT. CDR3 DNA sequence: TGTGCCAGCAGTGATTATTTTAACCAGCCCCAGCATTTT. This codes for CASSDYFNQPQHF.

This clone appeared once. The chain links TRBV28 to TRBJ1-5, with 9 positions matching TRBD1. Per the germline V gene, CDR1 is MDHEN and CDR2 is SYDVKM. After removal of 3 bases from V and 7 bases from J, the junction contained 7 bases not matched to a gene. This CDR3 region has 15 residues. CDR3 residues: CASSLGQGYRQPQHF. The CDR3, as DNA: TGTGCCAGCAGTTTGGGACAGGGTTACAGGCAGCCCCAGCATTTT.

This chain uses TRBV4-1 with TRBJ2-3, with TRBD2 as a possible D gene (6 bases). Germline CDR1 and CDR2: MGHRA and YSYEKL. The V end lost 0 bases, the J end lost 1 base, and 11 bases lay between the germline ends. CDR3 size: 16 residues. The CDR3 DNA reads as TGCGCCAGCAGCCAAGATCAGGGAGGAGGCACAGATACGCAGTATTTT. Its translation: CASSQDQGGGTDTQYF.

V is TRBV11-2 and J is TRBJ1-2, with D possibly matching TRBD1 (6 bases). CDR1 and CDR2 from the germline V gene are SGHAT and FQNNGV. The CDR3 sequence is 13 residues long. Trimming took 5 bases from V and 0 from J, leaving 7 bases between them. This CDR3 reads CASSQGSNYGYTF. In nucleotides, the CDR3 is TGTGCCAGCAGCCAGGGGTCTAACTATGGCTACACCTTC.

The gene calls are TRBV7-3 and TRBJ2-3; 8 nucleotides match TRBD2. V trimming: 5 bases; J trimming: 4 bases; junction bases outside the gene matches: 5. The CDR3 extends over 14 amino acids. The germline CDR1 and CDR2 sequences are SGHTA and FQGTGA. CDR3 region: CASSPGGPADTQYF. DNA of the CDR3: TGTGCCAGCAGCCCGGGGGGGCCGGCAGATACGCAGTATTTT. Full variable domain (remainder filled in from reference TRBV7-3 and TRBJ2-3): GAGVSQTPSNKVTEKGKYVELRCDPISGHTALYWYRQSLGQGPEFLIYFQGTGAADDSGLPNDRFFAVRPEGSVSTLKIQRTERGDSAVYLCASSPGGPADTQYFGPGTRLTVL.

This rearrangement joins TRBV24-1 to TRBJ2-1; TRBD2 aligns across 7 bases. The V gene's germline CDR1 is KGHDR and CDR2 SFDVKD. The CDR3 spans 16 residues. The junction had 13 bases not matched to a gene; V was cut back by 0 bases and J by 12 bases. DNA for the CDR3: TGTGCCACCAGTGATTTGTCCCCTATTGTCTCGGGGGGGCAGTTCTTC. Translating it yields CATSDLSPIVSGGQFF.

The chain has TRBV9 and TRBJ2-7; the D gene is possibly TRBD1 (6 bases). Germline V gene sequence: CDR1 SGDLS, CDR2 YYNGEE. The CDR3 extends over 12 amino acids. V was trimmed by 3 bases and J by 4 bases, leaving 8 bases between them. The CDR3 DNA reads TGTGCCAGCAGCGGGACAGAGTACGAGCAGTACTTC. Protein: CASSGTEYEQYF.